The 17 T cell receptor beta chains given below trace back to one sample, sequenced in a study of blood T cell repertoires in COVID-19. TCRdb keeps only in-frame clones here, not all; method: immunoSEQ multiplex PCR. The profile shows over 350,000 clones, approximately 87% of them singletons. Sequenced input: PBMCs or T cells enriched from blood (not recorded which). These receptors were obtained from a woman aged 45-59 years who had recovered from COVID-19.

The rearrangement links TRBV7-9 to TRBJ2-2, with TRBD1 matching 9 bases. J was trimmed by 4 bases and V by 1 base; bases with no gene match: 7. The CDR3 runs to 17 residues. Germline V gene sequence: CDR1 SEHNR, CDR2 FQNEAQ (reference sequence). The CDR3 nucleotides are TGTGCCAGCAGCTTAGTGGGACAGGGTTTAAGCACCGGGGAGCTGTTTTTT. It specifies CASSLVGQGLSTGELFF.

V gene TRBV5-1 combines with J gene TRBJ1-1, with TRBD1 identical over 8 bases. This CDR3 contains 14 residues. Germline trimming cut 3 bases from V and 4 bases from J; bases unmatched to any gene: 5. Germline CDR1 is SGHRS and CDR2 is YFSETQ. The CDR3 region has the DNA TGCGCCAGCAGCTCCGACGACAGGGGCACTGAAGCTTTCTTT. Translation gives CASSSDDRGTEAFF.

This chain links TRBV4-1 with TRBJ2-7, with TRBD2 matching 12 bases. V dropped 1 base and J dropped 4; count of bases not matched to a gene: 5. The CDR3 sequence is 16 residues long. CDR1 MGHRA and CDR2 YSYEKL come from the germline V gene. CDR3 sequence (DNA): TGCGCCAGCAGCCAAGCCCCTAGCGGGGGGGGTTACGAGCAGTACTTC. Translation: CASSQAPSGGGYEQYF.

This clone has only one observation. For the CDR3, the DNA is TGTGCCAGTAGTATAGGACTTAATGAAAAACTGTTTTTT. This translates into CASSIGLNEKLFF. The rearrangement joins TRBV19 to TRBJ1-4; D call uncertain. The CDR3 extends over 13 amino acids. Germline CDR1 and CDR2: LNHDA and SQIVND (reference sequence). V dropped 1 base and J dropped 4 bases, with 4 bases sitting between them.

The chain links TRBV15 to TRBJ1-5, with TRBD1 matching 11 bases. The V gene's germline CDR1 is LNHNV and CDR2 YYDKDF (reference sequence). The ends lost 3 bases at V and 0 bases at J; junction bases unmatched: 7. The CDR3 extends over 18 amino acids. For the CDR3, the DNA is TGTGCCACCAGCAGCTGGGGACAGGGGGGTTATAGCAATCAGCCCCAGCATTTT. It translates to CATSSWGQGGYSNQPQHF.

The V gene is TRBV7-8, the J gene TRBJ2-5; D uncertain. Germline loops: CDR1 SGHVS, CDR2 FQNEAQ. The CDR3 spans 14 residues. The V and J ends lost 6 bases and 3 bases respectively, with 14 bases between them. CDR3 sequence reads: CASREDSSEETQYF. As DNA, the CDR3 is TGTGCCAGCAGGGAAGACTCCTCCGAAGAGACCCAGTACTTC. The full variable domain, completed using reference TRBV7-8 and TRBJ2-5, is GAGVSQSPRYKVAKRGQDVALRCDPISGHVSLFWYQQALGQGPEFLTYFQNEAQLDKSGLPSDRFFAERPEGSVSTLKIQRTQQEDSAVYLCASREDSSEETQYFGPGTRLLVL.

This chain joins TRBV28 and TRBJ1-2; no firm D call. Trimming stripped 6 bases from V and 8 bases from J, with 19 bases between. Per germline, CDR1 MDHEN and CDR2 SYDVKM. The CDR3 runs to 14 residues. The CDR3 DNA sequence: TGTGCCAGCAGCTCGTCTCAACCCACGCGGGGCTACACCTTC. It translates to CASSSSQPTRGYTF.

The gene calls are TRBV18 and TRBJ2-5; D may be TRBD1 (6 bases). The CDR3 is made up of 15 amino acids. Deletions cut 3 bases from V and 1 base from J, with 12 bases between. Germline CDR1 reads KGHSH; CDR2 reads LQKENI. As DNA, the CDR3 is TGTGCCAGCTCACCGCTGGCAGGGGCCCAAGAGACCCAGTACTTC. Protein product: CASSPLAGAQETQYF.

The V call is TRBV7-2, the J call TRBJ1-5; maybe TRBD1 (5 bases). V lost 3 bases and J lost 6, with 12 bases in between. Germline-derived CDR1 and CDR2 are SGHTA and FQGNSA. The CDR3 extends over 14 amino acids. The CDR3 bases are TGTGCCAGCAGCTTTCAGGGAGGTGGTCAGCCCCAGCATTTT. It specifies CASSFQGGGQPQHF.

The chain couples TRBV19 to TRBJ2-1; 8 bases agree with TRBD2. The CDR3 consists of 15 residues. The V gene end was trimmed by 6 bases and the J gene end by 3 bases; junction bases not matched to a gene: 7. CDR1 is LNHDA, CDR2 SQIVND, per germline (reference sequence). The CDR3 coding sequence is TGTGCCAGTAGAAGCCCGGGACTAGTCTACAATGAGCAGTTCTTC. This translates into CASRSPGLVYNEQFF. Combining the CDR3 with reference TRBV19 and TRBJ2-1 gives the whole variable domain DGGITQSPKYLFRKEGQNVTLSCEQNLNHDAMYWYRQDPGQGLRLIYYSQIVNDFQKGDIAEGYSVSREKKESFPLTVTSAQKNPTAFYLCASRSPGLVYNEQFFGPGTRLTVL.

The chain combines TRBV28 with TRBJ1-1; D is perhaps TRBD1 (5 bases). Trimming shortened V by 7 bases and J by 2 bases, and 14 bases separated the two germline ends. The CDR3 runs 14 residues. CDR1 and CDR2 from the germline V gene are MDHEN and SYDVKM. The CDR3: CASTRSGGNTEAFF. The CDR3 coding sequence is TGTGCCAGCACGCGATCGGGGGGTAACACTGAAGCTTTCTTT.

V and J are TRBV27 and TRBJ1-1; D perhaps matches TRBD1 (6 bases). This CDR3 spans 18 amino acids. Per germline, CDR1 MNHEY and CDR2 SMNVEV (reference sequence). The V end lost 5 bases, the J end lost 2 bases, and 24 bases lay between the germline ends. The CDR3 DNA reads as TGTGCCAGCAGTCCCTCGGGGGGGCGGGGAAGGAGAAACACTGAAGCTTTCTTT. It translates to CASSPSGGRGRRNTEAFF.

This clone was detected only a few times. The V gene is TRBV29-1, the J gene TRBJ1-3; 8 bases are a match to TRBD1. The CDR3 has 14 residues. Germline V gene data show CDR1 as SQVTM and CDR2 as ANQGSEA. Losses at the gene ends were 4 bases for V and 4 bases for J; bases not matched to a gene: 6. DNA for the CDR3: TGCAGCGTTGTACCGAGGGACAGGGGAAACACCATATATTTT. Residues: CSVVPRDRGNTIYF.

Only a few counts were recorded for this clone. Distinct nucleotide sequences in the sample also encode this CDR3. V usage is TRBV6-5 and J usage is TRBJ1-2, with TRBD1 identical over 7 bases. Germline trimming cut 2 bases from V and 4 bases from J; bases unmatched to any gene: 4. CDR1 MNHEY and CDR2 SVGAGI come from the germline V gene. This CDR3 spans 14 amino acids. The CDR3 nucleotides read TGTGCCAGCAGTTACAGACAGGGCGGCTATGGCTACACCTTC. Its protein is CASSYRQGGYGYTF.

The CDR3 DNA reads TGCGCCAGCAGCCTTTACCGGGACAGGGGGTATGGCTACACCTTC. It encodes CASSLYRDRGYGYTF. The V call is TRBV5-1, the J call TRBJ1-2, with TRBD1 identical over 11 bases. V shed 4 bases and J 5 bases; nucleotides not matched to a gene: 7. This CDR3 is 15 amino acids long. CDR1 and CDR2 from the germline V gene are SGHRS and YFSETQ. Based on the CDR3 plus reference TRBV5-1 and TRBJ1-2, the full variable domain is KAGVTQTPRYLIKTRGQQVTLSCSPISGHRSVSWYQQTPGQGLQFLFEYFSETQRNKGNFPGRFSGRQFSNSRSEMNVSTLELGDSALYLCASSLYRDRGYGYTFGSGTRLTVV.

This clone was picked up a small number of times. The chain uses TRBV4-1 and TRBJ1-6; tentatively, D is TRBD1 (6 bases). The CDR3 totals 19 residues. Trimming removed 2 bases at V and 8 bases at J, with 25 bases between. The V gene's germline CDR1 is MGHRA and CDR2 YSYEKL. CDR3 nucleotides: TGCGCCAGCAGCCAACCCCCCGGTAGGGGGGGGTTAAGGGATTCACCCCTCCACTTT. Protein: CASSQPPGRGGLRDSPLHF.

The chain recombines TRBV24-1 with TRBJ1-3; D not certain. With 1 base removed from V and 8 bases from J, the gap between germline ends came to 5 bases. The CDR3 has 12 residues. Looked up from germline, CDR1 is KGHDR and CDR2 is SFDVKD. The CDR3 reads CATSDFQDTIYF. For the CDR3, the DNA is TGTGCCACCAGTGATTTCCAGGACACCATATATTTT.